Below, 13 T cell receptor beta chains from the same sample are listed, as sequenced in a study of Ad26.COV2.S vaccination and SARS-CoV-2 variants. Treatment given: about 20 received Ad26.COV2.S at low or high dose, single or two shots; about 5 received placebo; per-sample allocation not given. Following the first vaccine or placebo injection, samples were taken on day 63. Repertoires were generated with immunoSEQ multiplex PCR, while TCRdb's copy carries only in-frame clones and drops some. This sample has about 350,000 clones, with over 75% found just once. Specimen: peripheral blood, collected in a trial of Ad26.COV2.S vaccine versus placebo. All receptors come from a person between 18 and 65 years old who received the Ad26.COV2.S COVID-19 vaccine or a placebo.

The J gene is TRBJ2-6, the V gene TRBV5-6; 10 bases are shared with TRBD1. The CDR3 contains 16 residues. Trimming cost V 4 bases and J 5 bases; bases outside gene matches: 6. Per the germline V gene, CDR1 is SGHDT and CDR2 is YYEEEE. CDR3 in DNA: TGTGCCAGCAGCCCGACAGGGGGCCTACGGGCCAACGTCCTGACTTTC. Translated: CASSPTGGLRANVLTF. Complete variable domain (other parts from reference TRBV5-6 and TRBJ2-6): DAGVTQSPTHLIKTRGQQVTLRCSPKSGHDTVSWYQQALGQGPQFIFQYYEEEERQRGNFPDRFSGHQFPNYSSELNVNALLLGDSALYLCASSPTGGLRANVLTFGAGSRLTVL.

This chain connects TRBV5-6 to TRBJ1-6, with D possibly matching TRBD1 (5 bases). V shed 4 bases and J shed 9 bases, with 17 bases lying between them. The CDR3 consists of 15 residues. CDR1 is SGHDT, CDR2 YYEEEE, per germline. Here the CDR3 DNA reads TGTGCCAGCAGCAACGGGGGACGGAGGGGTTCACCCCTCCACTTT. Its protein is CASSNGGRRGSPLHF.

The V call is TRBV12-3 or TRBV12-4, the J call TRBJ2-3; D may be TRBD2 (5 bases). Trimming took 6 bases from V and 8 from J, leaving 15 bases between them. CDR3 length equals 13 residues. The DNA of the CDR3 is TGTGCCAGCAGCCCTCAGAAACGGGGTACGCAGTATTTT. This sequence encodes CASSPQKRGTQYF.

This sequence joins TRBV24-1 and TRBJ2-1; 7 bases align to TRBD2. Unmatched junction bases numbered 9, after V lost 5 bases and J lost 3 bases. The CDR3 runs to 16 residues. Per germline, CDR1 KGHDR and CDR2 SFDVKD. Written as DNA, the CDR3 is TGTGCCACCAGTGGGGGAGGGGCCGCTTTCTACAATGAGCAGTTCTTC. This codes for CATSGGGAAFYNEQFF.

The chain uses TRBV2 and TRBJ1-2, with D perhaps matching TRBD1 (5 bases). V shed 6 bases and J shed 8 bases, with 13 bases lying between them. The CDR3 is 12 residues long. From germline, CDR1 is SNHLY and CDR2 FYNNEI. CDR3 sequence (DNA): TGTGCCAGCAGGGGGGACGTCCGGGGCTACACCTTC. Translated: CASRGDVRGYTF.

The chain joins TRBV18 to TRBJ1-2; D unclear. V was cut by 1 base and J by 0 bases, with 12 bases left in between. Germline V gene sequence: CDR1 KGHSH, CDR2 LQKENI. There are 16 residues in the CDR3. The DNA of the CDR3 is TGTGCCAGCTCACCACAGGGAGGGAGAACTAACTATGGCTACACCTTC. The encoded protein is CASSPQGGRTNYGYTF.

This CDR3 reads CASSQESFNYGYTF. For the CDR3, the DNA is TGCGCCAGCAGCCAAGAGAGCTTTAACTATGGCTACACCTTC. The chain combines TRBV4-3 with TRBJ1-2; D is ambiguous. Germline lookup yields CDR1 LGHNA and CDR2 YSLEER. The CDR3 covers 14 residues. Trimming took off 0 bases at V and 1 base at J, with 6 bases between the two ends.

The J gene is TRBJ2-3, the V gene TRBV9, with 9 bases aligning to TRBD2. The CDR3 has 15 residues. V shed 4 bases, J shed 6 bases, and the junction held 9 bases outside the gene matches. Per the germline V gene, CDR1 is SGDLS and CDR2 is YYNGEE. As DNA, the CDR3 is TGTGCCAGCAGCCCCCGACTAGCGGTACTGGATACGCAGTATTTT. Its translation is CASSPRLAVLDTQYF.

This rearrangement joins TRBV28 to TRBJ1-3, with D unclear. V lost 5 bases and J 1 base, leaving 18 bases between the germline ends. This CDR3 is 17 amino acids long. In germline, CDR1 is MDHEN, CDR2 SYDVKM. The CDR3 sequence is CASSTTAPGYSGNTIYF. CDR3 bases: TGTGCCAGCAGTACAACTGCCCCGGGGTATTCTGGAAACACCATATATTTT. Looking up the rest from reference TRBV28 and TRBJ1-3 gives the full variable domain: DVKVTQSSRYLVKRTGEKVFLECVQDMDHENMFWYRQDPGLGLRLIYFSYDVKMKEKGDIPEGYSVSREKKERFSLILESASTNQTSMYLCASSTTAPGYSGNTIYFGEGSWLTVV.

J is TRBJ2-7 and V is TRBV5-1; D may be TRBD1 (5 bases). Germline CDR1 and CDR2: SGHRS and YFSETQ. V lost 4 bases to trimming and J lost 0 bases, with 14 bases between them. This CDR3 has 15 residues. Here the CDR3 reads CASSADQGDSYEQYF. CDR3 DNA: TGCGCCAGCAGCGCGGATCAGGGTGACTCCTACGAGCAGTACTTC.

This chain links TRBV19 with TRBJ1-6; possibly TRBD1 for D (5 bases). CDR3 length: 14 amino acids. V lost 4 bases, J lost 7 bases, and 11 bases lay in between. Germline V gives CDR1 LNHDA, CDR2 SQIVND (reference sequence). The CDR3: CASSTGTENSPLHF. CDR3 DNA: TGTGCCAGTAGTACAGGGACTGAGAATTCACCCCTCCACTTT.

The chain is built from TRBV19 and TRBJ2-1; 9 nucleotides match TRBD1. The CDR3 consists of 16 residues. In germline, CDR1 is LNHDA, CDR2 SQIVND (reference sequence). V shed 5 bases and J 7 bases; nucleotides not matched to a gene: 12. The CDR3 region is CASSPRTGQGLNEQFF. CDR3 bases: TGTGCCAGTAGTCCACGTACGGGACAGGGTCTAAATGAGCAGTTCTTC.

This chain links TRBV6-4 with TRBJ2-1; TRBD2 might be the D (6 bases). V lost 0 bases to trimming and J lost 8 bases, with 14 bases between them. This CDR3 comprises 15 residues. From germline, CDR1 is MRHNA and CDR2 SNTAGT. In nucleotides, the CDR3 is TGTGCCAGCAGTGACTCGGGTCGGGGGAAAGATGAGCAGTTCTTC. Amino acid sequence: CASSDSGRGKDEQFF.